A single sample gave rise to the 14 T cell receptor beta chains below, sequenced in a study of immune cell composition in non-small cell lung cancer. The repertoire was sequenced with immunoSEQ multiplex PCR; TCRdb's copy has only in-frame clones and lacks some. The sample has more than 14,000 clones, 55% to 75% seen once; the top ten hold around 8.1%. The sequenced material came from lung tumor tissue. The origin of the receptors is a human donor with non-small cell lung cancer.

This rearrangement joins TRBV10-3 to TRBJ1-1; D call uncertain. This CDR3 comprises 15 residues. Per germline, CDR1 ENHRY and CDR2 SYGVKD. Trimming removed 0 bases at V and 0 bases at J, with 8 bases between. CDR3 sequence: CAISESGAVNTEAFF. The CDR3 coding sequence is TGTGCCATCAGTGAGTCAGGCGCGGTGAACACTGAAGCTTTCTTT.

This clone was found a few times. The chain combines TRBV6-5 with TRBJ1-3; 7 bases line up with TRBD1. Germline V lookup: CDR1 MNHEY, CDR2 SVGAGI. CDR3 length: 15 residues. V was clipped by 6 bases and J by 0 bases; unmatched bases: 5. CDR3 sequence reads: CASRRQGHSGNTIYF. As DNA, the CDR3 is TGTGCCAGCAGGCGACAGGGCCACTCTGGAAACACCATATATTTT.

The chain carries TRBV7-9 and TRBJ2-2, with 9 bases identical to TRBD1. Trimming removed 4 bases from V and 3 bases from J; junction bases left unmatched: 3. The CDR3 length is 15 residues. Germline V gene data show CDR1 as SEHNR and CDR2 as FQNEAQ (reference sequence). The CDR3 loop reads CASSWTGEDTGELFF. CDR3 nucleotides: TGTGCCAGCAGCTGGACAGGGGAGGACACCGGGGAGCTGTTTTTT. The whole variable domain, filled in from reference TRBV7-9 and TRBJ2-2, reads DTGVSQNPRHKITKRGQNVTFRCDPISEHNRLYWYRQTLGQGPEFLTYFQNEAQLEKSRLLSDRFSAERPKGSFSTLEIQRTEQGDSAMYLCASSWTGEDTGELFFGEGSRLTVL.

V is TRBV27 and J is TRBJ1-1; D is unresolved. Germline V gene data show CDR1 as MNHEY and CDR2 as SMNVEV (reference sequence). There are 15 residues in the CDR3. Trimming removed 5 bases from V and 0 bases from J, with 13 bases in between. This CDR3 reads CASSTPGTMNTEAFF. CDR3 nucleotide sequence: TGTGCCAGCAGTACGCCGGGAACCATGAACACTGAAGCTTTCTTT.

The chain has TRBV4-1 and TRBJ1-1; D not resolved. The CDR3 length is 15 residues. The germline gives CDR1 MGHRA, CDR2 YSYEKL. Trimming cost V 5 bases and J 6 bases, with 19 bases left between them. The CDR3 coding sequence is TGCGCCAGCAGCTCCTCGGGGTGGAGGGTTTCTGAAGCTTTCTTT. It specifies CASSSSGWRVSEAFF.

The J gene is TRBJ1-1, the V gene TRBV7-9, with D possibly matching TRBD1 (5 bases). With 5 bases removed from V and 7 bases from J, the gap between germline ends came to 17 bases. CDR1 is SEHNR, CDR2 FQNEAQ, per germline (reference sequence). The CDR3 is 14 residues long. CDR3 bases: TGTGCCAGCAGCCCGCTCGGGGGGGGAGATGAAGCTTTCTTT. Translated, it gives CASSPLGGGDEAFF.

The rearrangement joins TRBV7-2 to TRBJ1-1; 7 nucleotides match TRBD1. Losses at the gene ends were 4 bases for V and 1 base for J; bases not matched to a gene: 0. CDR1 is SGHTA and CDR2 is FQGNSA in the germline V gene. This CDR3 has 13 amino acids. The CDR3 reads CASSSGGNTEAFF. The CDR3 DNA follows: TGTGCCAGCAGCTCAGGGGGGAACACTGAAGCTTTCTTT.

The gene calls are TRBV9 and TRBJ1-6; perhaps TRBD1 as D (5 bases). Germline assignment: CDR1 SGDLS and CDR2 YYNGEE. CDR3 size: 18 residues. V lost 0 bases and J 10 bases, leaving 23 bases between the germline ends. CDR3 bases: TGTGCCAGCAGCGTAGAGGGGCTTGGTGTGCAGGGAGGATCACCCCTCCACTTT. It specifies CASSVEGLGVQGGSPLHF.

The chain links TRBV6-5 to TRBJ1-3; D is possibly TRBD1 (5 bases). The V and J ends lost 0 bases and 0 bases respectively, with 9 bases between them. Looked up from germline, CDR1 is MNHEY and CDR2 is SVGAGI. The CDR3 spans 16 residues. The CDR3 region has the DNA TGTGCCAGCAGTTACTCTGGGGCGGTCTCTGGAAACACCATATATTTT. It encodes CASSYSGAVSGNTIYF.

The CDR3: CASSLGGGLENEQFF. CDR3 sequence (DNA): TGCGCCAGCAGCTTGGGGGGCGGCCTAGAGAATGAGCAGTTCTTC. The V call is TRBV5-1, the J call TRBJ2-1; TRBD1 might be the D (5 bases). V shed 0 bases and J shed 7 bases, with 14 bases lying between them. Per germline, CDR1 SGHRS and CDR2 YFSETQ. This CDR3 contains 15 residues.

The chain uses TRBV29-1 and TRBJ2-3, with TRBD2 identical over 8 bases. Germline CDR1 reads SQVTM; CDR2 reads ANQGSEA. The CDR3 spans 14 residues. V trimming: 5 bases; J trimming: 4 bases; junction bases outside the gene matches: 8. The chain's CDR3 is CSVLTGTSSDTQYF. CDR3 nucleotide sequence: TGCAGCGTTCTCACTGGGACTAGTTCAGATACGCAGTATTTT.

This sequence joins TRBV4-3 and TRBJ1-2, with D perhaps TRBD1 (5 bases). The germline gives CDR1 LGHNA, CDR2 YSLEER. The CDR3 runs to 15 residues. V dropped 1 base and J dropped 0 bases, with 9 bases sitting between them. The CDR3 DNA reads as TGCGCCAGCAGCCAAGTCGGGGGGTCTAACTATGGCTACACCTTC. Protein: CASSQVGGSNYGYTF.

The chain combines TRBV4-2 with TRBJ2-7; D perhaps matches TRBD2 (6 bases). The V gene's germline CDR1 is LGHNA and CDR2 YNFKEQ. V was pared by 1 base and J by 3 bases, with 13 bases between. CDR3 size: 15 residues. The CDR3 protein is CASSQGGGIRYEQYF. Here the CDR3 DNA reads TGTGCCAGCAGCCAAGGAGGAGGGATCCGCTACGAGCAGTACTTC.

V is TRBV6-4 and J is TRBJ1-2; D is uncertain. This CDR3 contains 14 residues. Germline lookup yields CDR1 MRHNA and CDR2 SNTAGT. The germline V and J ends were trimmed by 3 bases and 4 bases, with 12 bases remaining between them. This CDR3 is CASSEFTNSYGYTF. In DNA form, the CDR3 reads TGTGCCAGCAGTGAATTTACCAATAGCTATGGCTACACCTTC.